This T cell receptor beta chain originates from a study of T cells in Graves' hyperthyroidism and ophthalmopathy. The germline V and J ends were trimmed by 5 bases and 3 bases, with 7 bases remaining between them. Germline-derived CDR1 and CDR2 are MNHNS and SASEGT. This CDR3 region has 13 residues. Researchers took RNA transcripts and amplified the TCR beta CDR3 regions from them. Primed by the HTBI set, a first-round RT-PCR was run on the TCR CDR3. MiXCR, applied by TCRdb to the multiplex PCR reads, yields one record per CDR3 protein. The repertoire holds some 550,000 distinct CDR3 sequences, about a fifth seen once, with 26% in the top ten. An absence of ophthalmopathy progression within 18 months meant stable Graves' hyperthyroidism.

The clonotype comes from a man aged 18 to 35 with Graves' hyperthyroidism. Sequencing was done on a sample of blood. The V and J genes are TRBV6-1 and TRBJ2-2, with D uncertain. The CDR3 sequence: CASSRRDTGELFF. Written as DNA, the CDR3 is TGTGCCAGCAGTCGACGGGACACCGGGGAGCTGTTTTTT.